These 25 T cell receptor beta chains were all obtained from the same sample, sequenced in a study of CD8 T cells in ankylosing spondylitis. MiXCR, run by TCRdb on the 5' RACE reads, gives a single entry per CDR3 protein. The table shows approximately 150,000 distinct CDR3 sequences, with roughly a third occurring only once. The sequenced sample was synovial fluid, either unsorted or a sorted T cell fraction (not recorded which). These receptors were taken from a male donor with ankylosing spondylitis.

The J gene is TRBJ2-2, the V gene TRBV20-1, with 8 bases that match TRBD2. The CDR3 runs 13 residues. Germline-derived CDR1 and CDR2 are DFQATT and SNEGSKA (reference sequence). Germline trimming cut 5 bases from V and 4 bases from J; bases unmatched to any gene: 3. The CDR3 here is CSAGSGGTGELFF. The CDR3 bases are TGCAGTGCTGGAAGCGGGGGCACCGGGGAGCTGTTTTTT.

The gene calls are TRBV7-2 and TRBJ2-4; no clear D gene. This CDR3 has 13 amino acids. The V end was cut by 3 bases, the J end by 4 bases, with 7 bases between. CDR1 is SGHTA and CDR2 is FQGNSA in the germline V gene. DNA for the CDR3: TGTGCCAGCAGCTTTAACCCTAAAAACATTCAGTACTTC. Protein: CASSFNPKNIQYF.

The chain couples TRBV4-1 to TRBJ1-6, with 9 bases aligning to TRBD1. This CDR3 is 16 amino acids long. V shed 4 bases, J shed 7 bases, and the junction held 8 bases outside the gene matches. Looked up from germline, CDR1 is MGHRA and CDR2 is YSYEKL. In DNA, the CDR3 is TGCGCCAGCAGCCTCCGGGACAGGGACGGAAATTCACCCCTCCACTTT. This gives the protein CASSLRDRDGNSPLHF.

The chain combines TRBV5-1 with TRBJ2-1, with 7 bases fitting TRBD2. The germline V gene encodes CDR1 SGHRS and CDR2 YFSETQ. With 4 bases clipped from V and 10 bases from J, the junction kept 14 bases outside the gene matches. The CDR3 runs 15 residues. The CDR3 DNA reads as TGCGCCAGCAGCCTCAGGGCTAGCGGCGCTGGGGAGCAGTTCTTC. Translated, it gives CASSLRASGAGEQFF.

The V and J genes are TRBV4-1 and TRBJ2-2, with D perhaps TRBD2 (6 bases). The CDR3 spans 16 residues. The germline V and J ends were trimmed by 4 bases and 4 bases, with 16 bases remaining between them. CDR1 is MGHRA, CDR2 YSYEKL, per germline. CDR3 sequence: CASSRLGTGITGELFF. The CDR3 nucleotides read TGCGCCAGCAGCCGTCTCGGGACTGGGATCACCGGGGAGCTGTTTTTT.

This CDR3 is CSAQTGVPQYF. The CDR3 DNA reads as TGCAGTGCTCAAACAGGGGTGCCCCAGTACTTC. V is TRBV20-1 and J is TRBJ2-5; 7 bases match TRBD1. CDR3 length: 11 residues. CDR1 and CDR2 (germline): DFQATT, SNEGSKA (reference sequence). After removal of 5 bases from V and 9 bases from J, the junction contained 6 bases not matched to a gene.

The chain uses TRBV20-1 and TRBJ2-5, with TRBD2 identical over 11 bases. This CDR3 contains 14 residues. V lost 6 bases to trimming and J lost 4 bases; unmatched junction nucleotides: 7. CDR1 and CDR2 from the germline V gene are DFQATT and SNEGSKA (reference sequence). CDR3 coding DNA: TGCAGTGCCCTCGGACTAGCGGGTAGAGAGACCCAGTACTTC. It yields the protein CSALGLAGRETQYF.

The chain links TRBV7-8 to TRBJ2-1; 10 bases are a match to TRBD2. Per germline, CDR1 SGHVS and CDR2 FQNEAQ. The CDR3 totals 19 residues. Trimming removed 5 bases from V and 3 bases from J; junction bases left unmatched: 16. The CDR3 protein is CASSVPDEDLAGVYNEQFF. The DNA of the CDR3 is TGTGCCAGCAGCGTACCGGACGAGGACCTAGCGGGAGTCTACAATGAGCAGTTCTTC.

Here the CDR3 reads CASSFSGVLNQPQHF. Here the CDR3 DNA reads TGTGCCAGCAGTTTTTCAGGGGTCCTCAATCAGCCCCAGCATTTT. The chain has TRBV28 and TRBJ1-5; a weak D match, TRBD1 (6 bases). CDR3 length equals 15 residues. The V end lost 3 bases, the J end lost 3 bases, and 12 bases lay between the germline ends. Germline assignment: CDR1 MDHEN and CDR2 SYDVKM.

In regard to this clonotype: A much more abundant neighbour one base away suggests this may be a read error. The rearrangement links TRBV4-1 to TRBJ2-1; 14 bases fit TRBD2. Germline-derived CDR1 and CDR2 are MGHRA and YSYEKL. The CDR3 length is 16 residues. V dropped 2 bases and J dropped 8; count of bases not matched to a gene: 5. The CDR3 spells CASSQRGTSGSDEQFF. The CDR3 nucleotides are TGCGCCAGCAGCCAACGTGGGACTAGCGGGAGCGATGAGCAGTTCTTC.

By proportion, this clonotype is medium-sized. The chain carries TRBV5-1 and TRBJ1-6, with D possibly TRBD1 on 5 matching bases. V was cut by 4 bases and J by 7 bases, with 12 bases left in between. This CDR3 comprises 14 residues. CDR1 is SGHRS, CDR2 YFSETQ, per germline. The CDR3, as DNA: TGCGCCAGCAGCCCCGGGACCGCGAATTCACCCCTCCACTTT. It codes for CASSPGTANSPLHF.

The rearrangement joins TRBV6-1 to TRBJ1-5; D call uncertain. The length of the CDR3 is 15 residues. CDR1 is MNHNS, CDR2 SASEGT, per germline. Trimming shortened V by 2 bases and J by 7 bases, and 15 bases separated the two germline ends. CDR3 nucleotide sequence: TGTGCCAGCAGTGAAACTGGTCCGCGGGGACAGCCCCAGCATTTT. Its translation: CASSETGPRGQPQHF.

The J gene is TRBJ1-2, the V gene TRBV3-1; 7 positions agree with TRBD1. There are 15 residues in the CDR3. Unmatched junction bases numbered 11, after V lost 4 bases and J lost 6 bases. CDR1 and CDR2 (germline): LGHDT, YNNKEL (reference sequence). Written as DNA, the CDR3 is TGTGCCAGCAGCCCTCGGTGGGAGGGGGCGAATGGCTACACCTTC. Translating gives CASSPRWEGANGYTF. Full variable domain (rest looked up from reference TRBV3-1 and TRBJ1-2): DTAVSQTPKYLVTQMGNDKSIKCEQNLGHDTMYWYKQDSKKFLKIMFSYNNKELIINETVPNRFSPKSPDKAHLNLHINSLELGDSAVYFCASSPRWEGANGYTFGSGTRLTVV.

This clonotype was recorded a few times. The rearrangement uses TRBV5-1 and TRBJ1-2, with 7 bases that match TRBD1. The CDR3 covers 18 residues. Trimming took 4 bases from V and 0 from J; bases not matched to a gene: 15. Germline V lookup: CDR1 SGHRS, CDR2 YFSETQ. CDR3 sequence reads: CASSPNLQGFRANYGYTF. The CDR3 bases are TGCGCCAGCAGCCCTAATCTACAGGGGTTCCGAGCTAACTATGGCTACACCTTC.

V usage is TRBV30 and J usage is TRBJ2-6; TRBD1 matches at 7 bases. Per the germline V gene, CDR1 is GTSNPN and CDR2 is SVGIG (reference sequence). There are 16 residues in the CDR3. The V and J ends lost 2 bases and 0 bases, in that order; junction bases with no gene match: 4. The CDR3 sequence is CAWSWGQHSGANVLTF. The CDR3 nucleotides are TGTGCCTGGAGTTGGGGACAGCACTCTGGGGCCAACGTCCTGACTTTC.

V gene TRBV20-1 combines with J gene TRBJ1-2, with 7 bases aligning to TRBD1. This CDR3 spans 13 amino acids. The V and J ends lost 6 bases and 7 bases, in that order; junction bases with no gene match: 11. Germline V gene data show CDR1 as DFQATT and CDR2 as SNEGSKA (reference sequence). The CDR3 DNA reads TGCAGTGCCGACAGGGATTGGGATGGTGGCTACACCTTC. This encodes CSADRDWDGGYTF.

In this sample, this clonotype turned up many times. The chain is built from TRBV2 and TRBJ2-3; D unclear. The CDR3 loop spans 12 amino acids. Trimming removed 5 bases at V and 5 bases at J, with 8 bases between. In germline, CDR1 is SNHLY, CDR2 FYNNEI. The CDR3 spells CASSSKGDTQYF. The CDR3 nucleotides read TGTGCCAGCAGTTCCAAGGGAGATACGCAGTATTTT.

In this sample, this clonotype turned up a few times. The chain combines TRBV10-3 with TRBJ1-1; D is uncertain. Germline CDR1 is ENHRY and CDR2 is SYGVKD. Trimming stripped 11 bases from V and 5 bases from J, with 18 bases between. The CDR3 has 13 amino acids. Here the CDR3 DNA reads TGTGCCTCAAGAGGCGCAGGCAGGACTGAAGCTTTCTTT. Amino acids: CASRGAGRTEAFF.

The rearrangement uses TRBV2 and TRBJ2-7, with TRBD1 matching over 8 bases. Germline assignment: CDR1 SNHLY and CDR2 FYNNEI. V shed 6 bases and J 3 bases; nucleotides not matched to a gene: 4. This CDR3 has 13 residues. The DNA of the CDR3 is TGTGCCAGCAGGGGGGACAGGCTCTACGAGCAGTACTTC. Its protein product is CASRGDRLYEQYF.

Many counts were recorded for this clonotype. V usage is TRBV20-1 and J usage is TRBJ2-4; a possible D gene is TRBD2 (5 bases). CDR3 length equals 15 residues. Germline lookup yields CDR1 DFQATT and CDR2 SNEGSKA (reference sequence). Deletions cut 7 bases from V and 0 bases from J, with 16 bases between. In DNA, the CDR3 is TGCAGTGATGAGGAGGCAGATCTAGCCAAAAACATTCAGTACTTC. Its translation: CSDEEADLAKNIQYF.

The chain links TRBV28 to TRBJ2-3; D is unclear. V was shortened by 7 bases and J by 0 bases, with 17 bases between the two germline ends. Germline V gene sequence: CDR1 MDHEN, CDR2 SYDVKM. The CDR3 contains 16 residues. CDR3 residues: CASTLIGYSSTDTQYF. The CDR3 nucleotides read TGTGCCAGCACCCTTATCGGCTATTCTAGCACAGATACGCAGTATTTT.

There are many counts of this clonotype. The V and J genes are TRBV24-1 and TRBJ1-1, with TRBD1 identical over 10 bases. The CDR3 length is 14 residues. Germline CDR1 is KGHDR and CDR2 is SFDVKD. V gave up 4 bases and J gave up 11 bases; unmatched junction bases: 9. The CDR3 reads CATSDGPGTGDAFF. The CDR3 region has the DNA TGTGCCACCAGTGACGGACCCGGGACAGGGGATGCTTTCTTT.

The genes are TRBV24-1 and TRBJ2-1, with D perhaps given as TRBD1 or TRBD2 (6 bases each). Trimming stripped 4 bases from V and 7 bases from J, with 19 bases between. The CDR3 totals 16 residues. Germline V gives CDR1 KGHDR, CDR2 SFDVKD. CDR3 coding DNA: TGTGCCACCAGTGACGGGGGCGCATTAAGAGGGAATGAGCAGTTCTTC. Protein sequence: CATSDGGALRGNEQFF.

This clonotype was counted a few times. The chain carries TRBV6-2 or TRBV6-3 and TRBJ2-4, with 15 bases fitting TRBD2. V trimming: 0 bases; J trimming: 1 base; junction bases outside the gene matches: 7. CDR3 size: 20 residues. Per germline, CDR1 MNHEY and CDR2 SVGEGT. Written as DNA, the CDR3 is TGTGCCAGCAGTTACTCTCCGGGACTAGCGGGAGGACCTGCCAAAAACATTCAGTACTTC. It codes for CASSYSPGLAGGPAKNIQYF.

V and J are TRBV5-1 and TRBJ2-2; D remains ambiguous. The CDR3 has 13 residues. Trimming cost V 4 bases and J 4 bases, with 8 bases left between them. Germline CDR1 SGHRS, CDR2 YFSETQ. In DNA, the CDR3 is TGCGCCAGCAGCAGCACAGTCACCGGGGAGCTGTTTTTT. Translated: CASSSTVTGELFF. The full variable domain, in which reference TRBV5-1 and TRBJ2-2 provide the parts outside the CDR3, is KAGVTQTPRYLIKTRGQQVTLSCSPISGHRSVSWYQQTPGQGLQFLFEYFSETQRNKGNFPGRFSGRQFSNSRSEMNVSTLELGDSALYLCASSSTVTGELFFGEGSRLTVL.